What follows are 20 T cell receptor beta chains derived from one specimen sequenced in a study of blood T cell repertoires in COVID-19. The method was immunoSEQ multiplex PCR; TCRdb's version includes in-frame clones alone and lacks a portion of them. This sample has over 250,000 clones, with 75% to 90% found just once. The sample was peripheral blood. These TCRs come from a woman between 70 and 85 years old with acute or convalescent COVID-19.

The chain couples TRBV2 to TRBJ2-1; 7 positions agree with TRBD2. With V trimmed by 8 bases and J by 9 bases, 22 bases remained unmatched. CDR3 size: 17 residues. CDR1 SNHLY and CDR2 FYNNEI come from the germline V gene. The CDR3 here is CASGGLAGLHTMGEQFF. CDR3 nucleotides: TGTGCCAGCGGAGGACTCGCGGGACTACATACTATGGGTGAGCAGTTCTTC.

The chain links TRBV6-1 to TRBJ1-1; TRBD1 agrees at 8 bases. Germline values: CDR1 MNHNS, CDR2 SASEGT. The CDR3 length is 18 residues. The junction had 13 bases not matched to a gene; V was cut back by 3 bases and J by 1 base. CDR3 sequence: CASSDTLRTGIWNTEAFF. CDR3 DNA sequence: TGTGCCAGCAGTGACACCCTAAGGACAGGGATTTGGAACACTGAAGCTTTCTTT.

This clone was observed a few times. The chain couples TRBV7-9 to TRBJ2-2; 9 bases align to TRBD2. The CDR3 is 15 amino acids. Germline CDR1 and CDR2: SEHNR and FQNEAQ (reference sequence). The CDR3 region is CGTLPSGARTGELFF. CDR3 in DNA: TGTGGGACCCTTCCTAGCGGGGCGAGGACCGGGGAGCTGTTTTTT.

The genes are TRBV6-1 and TRBJ1-5; D not resolved. V gave up 1 base and J gave up 6 bases, with 19 bases separating them. This CDR3 is 17 amino acids long. Germline V lookup: CDR1 MNHNS, CDR2 SASEGT. The CDR3 protein is CASSEDRRRGKGQPQHF. The CDR3 region has the DNA TGTGCCAGCAGTGAAGATAGACGGCGGGGTAAGGGTCAGCCCCAGCATTTT.

The chain employs TRBV9 and TRBJ2-3, with 8 nucleotides matching TRBD2. The length of the CDR3 is 16 residues. The germline V gene has CDR1 SGDLS and CDR2 YYNGEE. The V segment lost 4 bases and the J segment 3 bases; nucleotides outside the gene matches: 10. The CDR3 sequence: CASSSMGRGVTDTQYF. The CDR3 nucleotides read TGTGCCAGCAGCTCCATGGGGCGGGGGGTAACAGATACGCAGTATTTT.

The rearrangement joins TRBV5-1 to TRBJ2-1, with 12 positions matching TRBD1. The CDR3 has 13 residues. CDR1 SGHRS and CDR2 YFSETQ come from the germline V gene. V lost 0 bases, J lost 13 bases, and 2 bases stayed unmatched. The CDR3 loop is CASSLGDRGPQFF. The CDR3 nucleotides are TGCGCCAGCAGCTTGGGGGACAGGGGGCCACAGTTCTTC.

This chain connects TRBV20-1 to TRBJ1-2; maybe TRBD1 (5 bases). The CDR3 runs to 11 residues. Germline assignment: CDR1 DFQATT and CDR2 SNEGSKA (reference sequence). V was clipped by 6 bases and J by 8 bases, with 13 bases between them. The CDR3 DNA reads as TGCAGTGCCCTGGCAGGGTTCGGCTACACCTTC. Protein sequence: CSALAGFGYTF.

The V gene is TRBV7-9, the J gene TRBJ2-7, with unresolved D. V was pared by 0 bases and J by 6 bases, with 12 bases between. In germline, CDR1 is SEHNR, CDR2 FQNEAQ (reference sequence). This CDR3 has 14 residues. CDR3 in DNA: TGTGCCAGCAGCTTAGCGCGAAGTGCCTCCGAGCAGTACTTC. This encodes CASSLARSASEQYF.

In nucleotides, the CDR3 is TGTGCCAGCAAGCAAACCGGGGAGCTGTTTTTT. Residues: CASKQTGELFF. The genes are TRBV7-6 and TRBJ2-2; D uncertain. The CDR3 is 11 amino acids. Germline values: CDR1 SGHVS, CDR2 FNYEAQ. V lost 7 bases to trimming and J lost 5 bases, with 5 bases between them.

This rearrangement joins TRBV10-3 to TRBJ1-2; weak D call: TRBD1 (5 bases). CDR1 is ENHRY and CDR2 is SYGVKD in the germline V gene. The V end lost 10 bases, the J end lost 1 base, and 10 bases lay between the germline ends. CDR3 length: 12 amino acids. The CDR3 sequence: CASARDNYGYTF. CDR3 sequence (DNA): TGTGCCAGCGCCAGGGATAACTATGGCTACACCTTC.

The chain recombines TRBV20-1 with TRBJ2-5; D is unresolved. Germline V gene data show CDR1 as DFQATT and CDR2 as SNEGSKA (reference sequence). CDR3 size: 15 residues. Trimming cost V 3 bases and J 2 bases, with 16 bases left between them. The CDR3 is CSASDNSPLQETQYF. CDR3 DNA sequence: TGCAGTGCTAGTGATAACAGTCCCTTACAAGAGACCCAGTACTTC.

This clone was counted only a few times. V usage is TRBV5-1 and J usage is TRBJ2-7, with D maybe TRBD1 (5 bases). The germline V gene encodes CDR1 SGHRS and CDR2 YFSETQ. The CDR3 runs to 13 residues. Deletions cut 0 bases from V and 6 bases from J, with 10 bases between. The CDR3, as DNA: TGCGCCAGCAGCTTGGGACCTGGGGCCGAGCAGTACTTC. It translates to CASSLGPGAEQYF.

The CDR3 reads CASSHRSKETQYF. The CDR3 nucleotides are TGTGCCAGCAGCCACCGGTCAAAAGAGACCCAGTACTTC. The chain combines TRBV3-1 (or the pseudogene TRBV3-2) with TRBJ2-5; no firm D call. The CDR3 runs to 13 residues. Germline V gene lookup returns CDR1 LGHDT and CDR2 YNNKEL (reference sequence). Trimming shortened V by 3 bases and J by 3 bases, and 8 bases separated the two germline ends.

The chain has TRBV7-9 and TRBJ2-7; D possibly corresponds to TRBD1 (6 bases). The V end lost 5 bases, the J end lost 0 bases, and 11 bases lay between the germline ends. CDR1 is SEHNR, CDR2 FQNEAQ, per germline (reference sequence). This CDR3 comprises 14 residues. This CDR3 reads CASSRDRSSYEQYF. The CDR3 DNA sequence: TGTGCCAGCAGCCGCGACAGGAGCTCCTACGAGCAGTACTTC.

The chain combines TRBV3-1 (or the pseudogene TRBV3-2) with TRBJ1-2; D is uncertain. The CDR3 extends over 14 amino acids. Trimming shortened V by 5 bases and J by 4 bases, and 14 bases separated the two germline ends. Germline values: CDR1 LGHDT, CDR2 YNNKEL (reference sequence). The DNA for the CDR3 is TGTGCCAGCAGCTTACAGTCTGTCACCTATGGCTACACCTTC. The encoded protein is CASSLQSVTYGYTF.

The chain combines TRBV6-5 with TRBJ2-7; 8 bases match TRBD1. Germline V lookup: CDR1 MNHEY, CDR2 SVGAGI. This CDR3 has 13 residues. After removal of 6 bases from V and 4 bases from J, the junction contained 5 bases not matched to a gene. The CDR3 protein is CASRDRAPYEQYF. The CDR3 nucleotides read TGTGCCAGCAGGGACAGGGCCCCTTACGAGCAGTACTTC.

The gene calls are TRBV11-3 and TRBJ2-3; 12 bases are shared with TRBD2. The CDR3 spans 16 residues. J lost 1 base, V lost 5 bases, and 4 bases had no gene match. Germline V gene sequence: CDR1 SGHNT, CDR2 YENEEA. This CDR3 is CASSPGTSGRTDTQYF. For the CDR3, the DNA is TGTGCCAGCAGCCCGGGGACTAGCGGGCGCACAGATACGCAGTATTTT.

V gene TRBV3-1 (or the pseudogene TRBV3-2) combines with J gene TRBJ2-3, with D possibly matching TRBD1 (5 bases). The CDR3 has 15 amino acids. Trimming took 3 bases from V and 6 from J, leaving 16 bases between them. Germline lookup yields CDR1 LGHDT and CDR2 YNNKEL (reference sequence). The CDR3 protein is CASSQRQGKSDTQYF. The CDR3 coding sequence is TGTGCCAGCAGCCAGCGGCAGGGTAAATCCGATACGCAGTATTTT.

This chain uses TRBV7-8 with TRBJ1-1; no definite D call. Germline V gene data show CDR1 as SGHVS and CDR2 as FQNEAQ. The V gene lost 4 bases and the J gene lost 4 bases, with 13 bases spanning the gap. CDR3 length: 14 amino acids. The CDR3 loop is CASSSLATFTEAFF. The CDR3 DNA is TGTGCCAGCAGCTCCCTCGCTACCTTCACTGAAGCTTTCTTT. The full variable domain, in which reference TRBV7-8 and TRBJ1-1 provide the parts outside the CDR3, is GAGVSQSPRYKVAKRGQDVALRCDPISGHVSLFWYQQALGQGPEFLTYFQNEAQLDKSGLPSDRFFAERPEGSVSTLKIQRTQQEDSAVYLCASSSLATFTEAFFGQGTRLTVV.

The V and J genes are TRBV5-1 and TRBJ2-7; TRBD2 matches 9 bases. Per germline, CDR1 SGHRS and CDR2 YFSETQ. V lost 7 bases and J lost 3; bases outside the gene matches: 8. The CDR3 extends over 14 amino acids. CDR3: CASGTSGGYYEQYF. In nucleotides, the CDR3 is TGCGCCAGCGGCACAAGCGGGGGGTACTACGAGCAGTACTTC.